A selection of T cell receptor beta chains follows, all from one sample in a study of Ad26.COV2.S vaccination and SARS-CoV-2 variants. TCRdb keeps only in-frame clones here, not all; method: immunoSEQ multiplex PCR. The sample includes hundreds of thousands of clones, about nine tenths seen only once; the top ten take around 3.6%. The sequencing here drew on peripheral blood, taken in a trial of Ad26.COV2.S vaccine versus placebo. These receptor sequences come from a person between 18 and 60 years old who received the Ad26.COV2.S COVID-19 vaccine or a placebo. Each CDR3 is given with its conserved first and last residue. A D gene is named only where the DNA matches it firmly. Clone size, where shown, is once, few, many, or a class for clones that have expanded.

cdr3_length | j_call | v_call | clone_size | d_call | cdr3_nt | cdr3_aa
14 | TRBJ1-2 | TRBV11-2 | NA | NA | TGTGCCAGCACCTTCATAGTGGGTAACTATGGCTACACCTTC | CASTFIVGNYGYTF
18 | TRBJ1-2 | TRBV13 | NA | TRBD1 | TGTGCCAGCAGCTTAGGAGCCGGGACAGGGTCGTGGGGCTATGGCTACACCTTC | CASSLGAGTGSWGYGYTF
14 | TRBJ1-1 | TRBV5-1 | NA | NA | TGCGCCAGCAGCGAGGCAGGGATGAACACTGAAGCTTTCTTT | CASSEAGMNTEAFF
15 | TRBJ1-1 | TRBV7-9 | NA | NA | TGTGCCAGCAGCTTAGGGGGGATGTCGACAACTGAAGCTTTCTTT | CASSLGGMSTTEAFF
14 | TRBJ2-3 | TRBV27 | NA | NA | TGTGCCAGCAGTTTCTGGACTTCGACAGATACGCAGTATTTT | CASSFWTSTDTQYF
16 | TRBJ1-5 | TRBV18 | NA | NA | TGTGCCAGCTCACCACTTGGGGGTGTTTCTGATCAGCCCCAGCATTTT | CASSPLGGVSDQPQHF
12 | TRBJ2-7 | TRBV27 | NA | NA | TGTGCCAGCAGTCCAACCTCCGAGGGGCAGTACTTC | CASSPTSEGQYF
12 | TRBJ1-4 | TRBV12-3/TRBV12-4 | NA | NA | TGTGCCAGCAGTTTTAGGTGGGAAAAACTGTTTTTT | CASSFRWEKLFF
16 | TRBJ1-2 | TRBV5-1 | NA | TRBD1 | TGCGCCAGCAGCTTGGCCCCCCAGACAGGGAAGGTCGGCTACACCTTC | CASSLAPQTGKVGYTF
11 | TRBJ1-1 | TRBV7-3 | NA | NA | TGTGCCAGCAGCTCGGGGGGTAAAGTCTTCTTT | CASSSGGKVFF
13 | TRBJ1-2 | TRBV19 | NA | NA | TGTGCCAGTAGTATCGAACAGGGATATGGCTACACCTTC | CASSIEQGYGYTF
15 | TRBJ2-7 | TRBV11-2 | NA | TRBD1 | TGTGCCAGCAGCCTTGGACAGGGGCAGACCTACGAGCAGTACTTC | CASSLGQGQTYEQYF
14 | TRBJ1-3 | TRBV5-1 | NA | NA | TGCGCCAGCAGCGCCGACGGGTCTGGAAACACCATATATTTT | CASSADGSGNTIYF
15 | TRBJ1-5 | TRBV3-1/TRBV3-2 | NA | NA | TGTGCCAGCAGCCTAGGACAGAATAGCAATCAGCCCCAGCATTTT | CASSLGQNSNQPQHF
14 | TRBJ1-1 | TRBV2 | NA | TRBD1 | TGTGCCAGCAGTGGACAGGGTTATAACACTGAAGCTTTCTTT | CASSGQGYNTEAFF
14 | TRBJ2-3 | TRBV4-2 | NA | NA | TGTGCCAGCAGCCAAGATAGGATCACAGATACGCAGTATTTT | CASSQDRITDTQYF
13 | TRBJ1-2 | TRBV30 | NA | NA | TGTGCCTGGAGTGTACGTGGGGTCTGGGGCTACACCTTC | CAWSVRGVWGYTF
18 | TRBJ2-1 | TRBV4-1 | once | NA | TGCGCCAGCAGCCCCCAACCCGGGACAATAAGCTCCTACAATGAGCAGTTCTTC | CASSPQPGTISSYNEQFF
12 | TRBJ2-7 | TRBV19 | NA | TRBD2 | TGTGCCAGTAAGTCCCGAGCGGGGGAGCAGTACTTC | CASKSRAGEQYF
13 | TRBJ2-3 | TRBV15 | NA | NA | TGTGCCACCAGCAGAGATCGGACAGATACGCAGTATTTT | CATSRDRTDTQYF
20 | TRBJ1-6 | TRBV4-1 | NA | TRBD1 | TGCGCCAGCAGCCAAGTAATGATCGGGGGGACAGGGACCTATAATTCACCCCTCCACTTT | CASSQVMIGGTGTYNSPLHF
16 | TRBJ1-2 | TRBV28 | NA | TRBD1 | TGTGCCAGCAGTTTACCACAGGGGCCAGCTAACTATGGCTACACCTTC | CASSLPQGPANYGYTF
14 | TRBJ2-3 | TRBV7-6 | NA | NA | TGTGCCAGCAGCCACCAATGGGGGACAGATACGCAGTATTTT | CASSHQWGTDTQYF
13 | TRBJ1-1 | TRBV3-1/TRBV3-2 | NA | NA | TGTGCCAGCAGCCAATATCTGGACACTGAAGCTTTCTTT | CASSQYLDTEAFF
12 | TRBJ2-3 | TRBV30 | NA | NA | TGTGCCTGGAGCTCGTCTGCGGTTGGGCAGTATTTT | CAWSSSAVGQYF
15 | TRBJ1-5 | TRBV7-6 | NA | NA | TGTGCCAGCAGCTTACTTGACTCCCCAGGGGAGCCCCAGCATTTT | CASSLLDSPGEPQHF
15 | TRBJ2-2 | TRBV9 | NA | NA | TGTGCCAGCAGCCCCGAGATGGTCATCGTCGGGGAGCTGTTTTTT | CASSPEMVIVGELFF